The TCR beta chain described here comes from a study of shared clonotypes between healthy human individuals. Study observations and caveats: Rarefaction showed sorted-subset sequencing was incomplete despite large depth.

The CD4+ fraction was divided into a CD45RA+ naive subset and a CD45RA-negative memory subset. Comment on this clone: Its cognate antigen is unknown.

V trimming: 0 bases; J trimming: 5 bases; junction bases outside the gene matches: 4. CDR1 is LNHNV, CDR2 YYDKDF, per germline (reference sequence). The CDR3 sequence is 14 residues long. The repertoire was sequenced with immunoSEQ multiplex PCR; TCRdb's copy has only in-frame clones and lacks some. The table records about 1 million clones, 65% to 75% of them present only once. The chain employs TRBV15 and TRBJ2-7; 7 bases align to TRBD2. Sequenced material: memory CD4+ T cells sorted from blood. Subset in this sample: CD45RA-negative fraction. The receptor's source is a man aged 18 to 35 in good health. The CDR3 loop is CATSRDTGGNEQYF. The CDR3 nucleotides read TGTGCCACCAGCAGAGATACGGGGGGAAACGAGCAGTACTTC.